One T cell receptor (beta chain) is described in this entry. The sample belongs to a study of T-cell reconstitution after alpha-beta-depleted transplantation in children. Construction of the TCRbeta library involved unique molecular identifiers. TCRdb reanalysed the PCR reads using MiXCR and keeps one entry per CDR3 protein. The sample has more than 550,000 distinct CDR3 sequences, roughly a tenth seen once; the top ten hold 4% to 5%. The clonotype originates from a human donor who donated a stem cell graft to a child with acute myeloid leukemia. Sequenced here: PBMCs from the stem cell graft donor, sampled from the stem cell graft.

The CDR3 DNA sequence: TGCAGTGCAAGGCCTAGCGCCCTCTACGAGCAGTACTTC. It yields the protein CSARPSALYEQYF. This chain connects TRBV20-1 to TRBJ2-7; maybe TRBD2 (6 bases). V lost 6 bases and J lost 3, with 15 bases in between. The CDR3 covers 13 residues. Germline V lookup: CDR1 DFQATT, CDR2 SNEGSKA (reference sequence).